These 25 T cell receptor beta chains share one sample of origin, sequenced in a study of shared clonotypes between healthy human individuals. Sequenced by immunoSEQ multiplex PCR; TCRdb stores in-frame clones only, minus some. The data hold hundreds of thousands of clones, with about 95% observed a single time. Input material: naive CD4+ T cells sorted from blood. The subset: CD45RA+ positively selected. The receptors were sampled from a woman aged 25 to 39 in good health.

The V and J genes are TRBV28 and TRBJ2-5, with TRBD1 as a possible D gene (5 bases). Germline-derived CDR1 and CDR2 are MDHEN and SYDVKM. There are 13 residues in the CDR3. V shed 6 bases and J shed 5 bases, with 13 bases lying between them. Here the CDR3 reads CASSPTGRETQYF. In nucleotides, the CDR3 is TGTGCCAGCAGCCCTACAGGTCGCGAGACCCAGTACTTC.

This chain connects TRBV7-2 to TRBJ1-2, with a weak D call TRBD1 (5 bases). The CDR3 extends over 16 amino acids. CDR1 and CDR2 from the germline V gene are SGHTA and FQGNSA. Trimming removed 10 bases from V and 2 bases from J, with 23 bases in between. The CDR3, as DNA: TGTGCCACCCAAGCGCTTTTTCGGGGGACGAACTATGGCTACACCTTC. It encodes CATQALFRGTNYGYTF. Combining the CDR3 with reference TRBV7-2 and TRBJ1-2 gives the whole variable domain GAGVSQSPSNKVTEKGKDVELRCDPISGHTALYWYRQSLGQGLEFLIYFQGNSAPDKSGLPSDRFSAERTGGSVSTLTIQRTQQEDSAVYLCATQALFRGTNYGYTFGSGTRLTVV.

The chain has TRBV5-1 and TRBJ2-1; 7 bases agree with TRBD2. Germline V gene data show CDR1 as SGHRS and CDR2 as YFSETQ. This CDR3 comprises 14 residues. The V and J ends lost 2 bases and 10 bases, in that order; junction bases with no gene match: 9. The CDR3 loop reads CASSLTGEGQEQFF. CDR3 nucleotide sequence: TGCGCCAGCAGCTTAACTGGGGAGGGCCAGGAGCAGTTCTTC.

This chain uses TRBV7-9 with TRBJ2-7; 11 nucleotides agree with TRBD1. V was pared by 4 bases and J by 13 bases, with 12 bases of the junction left unmatched. Germline V lookup: CDR1 SEHNR, CDR2 FQNEAQ (reference sequence). The CDR3 is made up of 14 amino acids. The CDR3 region is CASSSGQGASGIYF. The CDR3 coding sequence is TGTGCCAGCAGCTCCGGACAGGGGGCTAGCGGGATATACTTC.

This clone was counted between two and nine times. The rearrangement uses TRBV5-4 and TRBJ1-2, with 9 bases aligning to TRBD1. In germline, CDR1 is SGHNT, CDR2 YYREEE (reference sequence). The ends lost 3 bases at V and 7 bases at J; junction bases unmatched: 7. The CDR3 runs to 14 residues. The CDR3, as DNA: TGTGCCAGCAGCTCTACCGGGACAGGGCGTGGCTACACCTTC. This codes for CASSSTGTGRGYTF.

The chain employs TRBV18 and TRBJ1-1; TRBD1 is a possible D gene (5 bases). Per the germline V gene, CDR1 is KGHSH and CDR2 is LQKENI. The CDR3 has 16 amino acids. The ends were cut back, 6 bases at V and 2 bases at J, with 19 bases in the middle. CDR3 in DNA: TGTGCCAGCTCCGCAACCGGGGGGGGACTTAACACTGAAGCTTTCTTT. It translates to CASSATGGGLNTEAFF.

The rearrangement joins TRBV5-5 to TRBJ2-3, with TRBD2 matching over 9 bases. Germline CDR1 and CDR2: SGHKS and YYEKEE (reference sequence). The CDR3 is made up of 15 amino acids. V lost 5 bases, J lost 0 bases, and 4 bases stayed unmatched. In DNA, the CDR3 is TGTGCCAGCAGAAAAGCGGGGGGAAGCACAGATACGCAGTATTTT. Amino acids: CASRKAGGSTDTQYF.

The chain uses TRBV11-3 and TRBJ2-1; D is ambiguous. The CDR3 sequence is 15 residues long. Trimming cost V 0 bases and J 0 bases, with 6 bases left between them. Germline CDR1 reads SGHNT; CDR2 reads YENEEA. The CDR3 is CASSLEVSSYNEQFF. CDR3 sequence (DNA): TGTGCCAGCAGCTTAGAAGTTAGCTCCTACAATGAGCAGTTCTTC. The full variable domain, with the rest looked up from reference TRBV11-3 and TRBJ2-1, is EAGVVQSPRYKIIEKKQPVAFWCNPISGHNTLYWYLQNLGQGPELLIRYENEEAVDDSQLPKDRFSAERLKGVDSTLKIQPAELGDSAVYLCASSLEVSSYNEQFFGPGTRLTVL.

The chain recombines TRBV11-2 with TRBJ2-5; D gene ambiguous. The CDR3 has 12 residues. V dropped 5 bases and J dropped 5 bases, with 9 bases sitting between them. From germline, CDR1 is SGHAT and CDR2 FQNNGV. DNA of the CDR3: TGTGCCAGCAGCCCATTATTTGAGACCCAGTACTTC. Its translation is CASSPLFETQYF.

The J gene is TRBJ2-7, the V gene TRBV2; 11 bases map to TRBD2. Germline V CDR1 and CDR2: SNHLY, FYNNEI. There are 16 residues in the CDR3. The V and J ends lost 4 bases and 1 base, in that order; junction bases with no gene match: 6. As DNA, the CDR3 is TGTGCCAGCAGTGCTTCTAGCGGGAGGATTTCCTACGAGCAGTACTTC. Its translation is CASSASSGRISYEQYF.

This chain joins TRBV28 and TRBJ1-2; perhaps TRBD1 as D (6 bases). Germline-derived CDR1 and CDR2 are MDHEN and SYDVKM. Trimming stripped 8 bases from V and 3 bases from J, with 25 bases between. The CDR3 has 17 amino acids. The CDR3 bases are TGTGCCAGCGCCAAATCCTCTTTTCACAGGGCGGACTATGGCTACACCTTC. Encoded protein: CASAKSSFHRADYGYTF.

This clone has just one count. The chain joins TRBV11-3 to TRBJ2-5, with D perhaps matching TRBD2 (5 bases). The V gene lost 9 bases and the J gene lost 2 bases, with 13 bases spanning the gap. The CDR3 covers 13 residues. Germline values: CDR1 SGHNT, CDR2 YENEEA. The CDR3 sequence is CASSATGQETQYF. The CDR3 DNA follows: TGTGCCAGTTCAGCGACGGGGCAAGAGACCCAGTACTTC.

This clone was recorded only once. Here the CDR3 DNA reads TGTGCCAGCAGCATAAGGACAGGGTCGTCGTTGATGAACACTGAAGCTTTCTTT. Translation: CASSIRTGSSLMNTEAFF. V is TRBV7-9 and J is TRBJ1-1, with TRBD1 identical over 8 bases. The length of the CDR3 is 18 residues. The trim removed 5 bases at V and 0 bases at J, leaving 14 bases unmatched. Germline V gene lookup returns CDR1 SEHNR and CDR2 FQNEAQ (reference sequence).

V usage is TRBV5-1 and J usage is TRBJ1-4, with D hard to call. Trimming left V 2 bases short and J 4 bases short, with 9 bases between. The CDR3 contains 14 residues. Germline V CDR1 and CDR2: SGHRS, YFSETQ. This CDR3 is CASSLWEVNEKLFF. CDR3 sequence (DNA): TGCGCCAGCAGCTTATGGGAAGTTAATGAAAAACTGTTTTTT.

This sequence joins TRBV10-2 and TRBJ2-1, with TRBD2 matching 10 bases. The V gene end was trimmed by 2 bases and the J gene end by 7 bases; junction bases not matched to a gene: 8. Germline V gives CDR1 WSHSY, CDR2 SAAADI. This CDR3 has 16 amino acids. The CDR3 DNA is TGCGCCAGCAGTGAGAGGGTACTAGCGGGAATGAATGAGCAGTTCTTC. This encodes CASSERVLAGMNEQFF.

The chain links TRBV25-1 to TRBJ2-7; 8 positions match TRBD2. The CDR3 loop spans 14 amino acids. Germline V gives CDR1 MGHDK, CDR2 SYGVNS. J gave up 2 bases and V 5 bases, and 5 bases lay outside the gene matches. CDR3 DNA: TGTGCCAGCAGTAGAACTAGCGGTACCTACGAGCAGTACTTC. Translation gives CASSRTSGTYEQYF.

This chain uses TRBV5-4 with TRBJ2-5; 14 bases match TRBD2. Germline loops: CDR1 SGHNT, CDR2 YYREEE (reference sequence). The CDR3 contains 17 residues. Unmatched junction bases numbered 7, after V lost 4 bases and J lost 2 bases. CDR3 in DNA: TGTGCCAGCAGCGAGGGACTAGCGGGAGTAGGGCAAGAGACCCAGTACTTC. It is translated as CASSEGLAGVGQETQYF.

The chain combines TRBV19 with TRBJ1-2; D is unclear. V was trimmed by 5 bases and J by 1 base, leaving 11 bases between them. The germline CDR1 and CDR2 sequences are LNHDA and SQIVND (reference sequence). The CDR3 covers 14 residues. The CDR3 DNA is TGTGCCAGTAGTCCCACAACCAATAACTATGGCTACACCTTC. Its translation is CASSPTTNNYGYTF.

V gene TRBV19 combines with J gene TRBJ1-5; D remains unclear. This CDR3 contains 13 residues. Germline V gene lookup returns CDR1 LNHDA and CDR2 SQIVND (reference sequence). Trimming left V 4 bases short and J 7 bases short, with 11 bases between. DNA for the CDR3: TGTGCCAGTAGTAGTCAGGTTAAACAGCCCCAGCATTTT. This codes for CASSSQVKQPQHF.

The chain carries TRBV18 and TRBJ2-7, with D unresolved. From germline, CDR1 is KGHSH and CDR2 LQKENI. V lost 0 bases to trimming and J lost 1 base, with 10 bases between them. The CDR3 contains 15 residues. The CDR3 here is CASSPPGWGSYEQYF. CDR3 in DNA: TGTGCCAGCTCACCACCGGGTTGGGGTTCCTACGAGCAGTACTTC.

The rearrangement uses TRBV19 and TRBJ2-3; unclear D gene. The CDR3 is 16 amino acids. In germline, CDR1 is LNHDA, CDR2 SQIVND (reference sequence). The V end lost 1 base, the J end lost 0 bases, and 11 bases lay between the germline ends. The CDR3 loop is CASSIASRISTDTQYF. CDR3 sequence (DNA): TGTGCCAGTAGTATAGCAAGCAGGATTAGCACAGATACGCAGTATTTT.

V gene TRBV18 combines with J gene TRBJ2-7, with 10 bases aligning to TRBD1. The V gene end was trimmed by 2 bases and the J gene end by 6 bases; junction bases not matched to a gene: 4. The CDR3 totals 14 residues. Per germline, CDR1 KGHSH and CDR2 LQKENI. The CDR3 is CASSPVTGGSEQYF. The CDR3 nucleotides are TGTGCCAGCTCACCAGTGACAGGGGGCTCCGAGCAGTACTTC.

The chain has TRBV11-3 and TRBJ2-4, with 9 bases that match TRBD2. V shed 0 bases, J shed 0 bases, and the junction held 9 bases outside the gene matches. CDR3 length: 19 amino acids. The germline CDR1 and CDR2 sequences are SGHNT and YENEEA. The CDR3 region has the DNA TGTGCCAGCAGCTTAGACGGGACTAGCCCAGAGAGAGCCAAAAACATTCAGTACTTC. Protein: CASSLDGTSPERAKNIQYF. Full variable domain (outside the CDR3, taken from reference TRBV11-3 and TRBJ2-4): EAGVVQSPRYKIIEKKQPVAFWCNPISGHNTLYWYLQNLGQGPELLIRYENEEAVDDSQLPKDRFSAERLKGVDSTLKIQPAELGDSAVYLCASSLDGTSPERAKNIQYFGAGTRLSVL.

V usage is TRBV11-2 and J usage is TRBJ2-7; the match to TRBD2 covers 11 bases. Germline V gene sequence: CDR1 SGHAT, CDR2 FQNNGV. The CDR3 is 17 residues long. V shed 3 bases and J 7 bases; nucleotides not matched to a gene: 14. The CDR3 is CASSLASGRREGVEQYF. The CDR3 coding sequence is TGTGCCAGCAGCTTGGCTAGCGGGAGGAGGGAGGGCGTAGAGCAGTACTTC.

This clone was observed a single time. The chain joins TRBV7-3 to TRBJ2-7; tentative D call: TRBD1 (5 bases). The CDR3 is 13 residues long. The V end lost 3 bases, the J end lost 3 bases, and 9 bases lay between the germline ends. Germline assignment: CDR1 SGHTA and CDR2 FQGTGA. CDR3 nucleotide sequence: TGTGCCAGCAGCTTGGGGCCCGACTACGAGCAGTACTTC. Translating gives CASSLGPDYEQYF. Variable domain in full (rest from reference TRBV7-3 and TRBJ2-7): GAGVSQTPSNKVTEKGKYVELRCDPISGHTALYWYRQSLGQGPEFLIYFQGTGAADDSGLPNDRFFAVRPEGSVSTLKIQRTERGDSAVYLCASSLGPDYEQYFGPGTRLTVT.